Following are 7 T cell receptor beta chains from one sample sequenced in a study of blood T cell repertoires in COVID-19. The repertoire was sequenced with immunoSEQ multiplex PCR; TCRdb's copy has only in-frame clones and lacks some. The sample includes over 150,000 clones, roughly 90% of them seen just once. Sequencing was done on a sample of peripheral blood. The receptors stem from a man in his fifties or sixties with COVID-19, enrolled during active disease.

On this clone: Other nucleotide sequences in the sample specify the same CDR3. This rearrangement joins TRBV5-4 to TRBJ2-7; possible D gene TRBD2, 5 bases. Trimming stripped 1 base from V and 2 bases from J, with 7 bases between. CDR1 is SGHNT and CDR2 is YYREEE in the germline V gene (reference sequence). This CDR3 contains 13 residues. The CDR3 DNA is TGTGCCAGCAGCTTGAGCGGAGCCTACGAGCAGTACTTC. This codes for CASSLSGAYEQYF.

This chain links TRBV24-1 with TRBJ2-2; D not resolved. Trimming removed 9 bases at V and 2 bases at J, with 15 bases between. CDR1 is KGHDR, CDR2 SFDVKD, per germline. The CDR3 spans 15 residues. The CDR3 loop is CATEGGDLNTGELFF. DNA of the CDR3: TGTGCCACCGAAGGTGGAGACCTTAACACCGGGGAGCTGTTTTTT.

The chain combines TRBV29-1 with TRBJ2-3, with 16 positions matching TRBD2. The CDR3 has 16 amino acids. The V gene end was trimmed by 3 bases and the J gene end by 1 base; junction bases not matched to a gene: 1. In germline, CDR1 is SQVTM, CDR2 ANQGSEA. The CDR3 spells CSVDGTSGGGTDTQYF. The CDR3 nucleotides read TGCAGCGTTGACGGGACTAGCGGGGGGGGCACAGATACGCAGTATTTT.

The genes are TRBV5-1 and TRBJ2-3; 8 nucleotides match TRBD1. The CDR3 spans 16 residues. Germline CDR1 reads SGHRS; CDR2 reads YFSETQ. Germline trimming cut 0 bases from V and 1 base from J; bases unmatched to any gene: 4. The CDR3 loop reads CASSLGPGQGTDTQYF. As DNA, the CDR3 is TGCGCCAGCAGCTTGGGGCCGGGACAGGGCACAGATACGCAGTATTTT.

The gene calls are TRBV19 and TRBJ1-1; TRBD1 matches at 7 bases. V shed 3 bases and J 0 bases; nucleotides not matched to a gene: 1. The CDR3 spans 14 residues. The germline gives CDR1 LNHDA, CDR2 SQIVND (reference sequence). The CDR3 region is CASSIQGVNTEAFF. The CDR3 DNA sequence: TGTGCCAGTAGTATTCAGGGGGTGAACACTGAAGCTTTCTTT.

V and J are TRBV4-1 and TRBJ2-7; TRBD1 might be the D (8 bases). The CDR3 length is 15 residues. CDR1 is MGHRA, CDR2 YSYEKL, per germline. V was pared by 1 base and J by 6 bases, with 16 bases between. CDR3 coding DNA: TGCGCCAGCAGCCAAGTTGGACAGGGAGGGTTCGAGCAGTACTTC. Translating gives CASSQVGQGGFEQYF.

The chain links TRBV2 to TRBJ2-7; a possible D gene is TRBD2 (5 bases). Deletions cut 6 bases from V and 3 bases from J, with 12 bases between. Germline CDR1 SNHLY, CDR2 FYNNEI. The CDR3 spans 13 residues. As DNA, the CDR3 is TGTGCCAGCAGCCGGGATAGGTTCTACGAGCAGTACTTC. It is translated as CASSRDRFYEQYF.